This TCR beta chain was documented in a study of cytomegalovirus exposure and HLA in healthy donors. The study's findings and limits: An analysis that was carried out later associated about 17,000 TCR beta sequences with HLA alleles at 0.05 false discovery rate. Reported results showed that the classifier diagnosed cytomegalovirus status with high specificity and sensitivity. A later analysis reportedly found that, within productive TCRs, an Asian-associated ancestry cluster had fewer N-insertions than the mean observed across the approximately 700 donors.

Primers included in the PCR were 60 Vbeta and 13 Jbeta primers. Assay: immunoSEQ multiplex PCR; the TCRdb copy retains only in-frame clones and omits some. The repertoire consists of 250,000 to 350,000 clones, with 75% to 90% occurring once and the leading ten covering about 0.3%. Germline V lookup: CDR1 SGHVS, CDR2 FNYEAQ. V trimming: 5 bases; J trimming: 6 bases; junction bases outside the gene matches: 12. This CDR3 has 15 residues. Comments on this clone: Its matching antigen is unknown.

Sequenced input: PBMCs. The genes are TRBV7-6 and TRBJ2-5; 7 nucleotides align to TRBD2. The origin of this receptor is a girl between 2 and 10 years old in good health and CMV-seronegative. The CDR3 sequence: CASSPGAGEGKTQYF. As DNA, the CDR3 is TGTGCCAGCAGCCCCGGGGCGGGAGAGGGGAAGACCCAGTACTTC.